These 10 T cell receptor beta chains were sequenced from one sample in a study of blood T cells in healthy people across ages. A sample-barcoded 5' primer and a J-beta primer mix were used in a second PCR of roughly 6 to 11 cycles. TCRdb reprocessed the 5' RACE reads with MiXCR, giving one entry per CDR3 protein. The sample contains hundreds of thousands of distinct CDR3 sequences, under 50% of which appear only once. Input material: blood. Source of these receptors: a man younger than 40 in good health.

The V and J genes are TRBV3-1 and TRBJ2-5; a weak D match, TRBD2 (5 bases). Germline V gives CDR1 LGHDT, CDR2 YNNKEL (reference sequence). The germline V and J ends were trimmed by 3 bases and 11 bases, with 13 bases remaining between them. The CDR3 totals 12 residues. CDR3 loop: CASSHQSGEQYF. The CDR3 DNA reads as TGTGCCAGCAGCCATCAAAGCGGAGAGCAGTACTTC.

The genes are TRBV29-1 and TRBJ2-5; no reliable D call. This CDR3 is built from 12 residues. The V end was cut by 2 bases, the J end by 11 bases, with 15 bases between. The germline V gene has CDR1 SQVTM and CDR2 ANQGSEA. CDR3 bases: TGCAGCGTTGAACTCGACACCGATGAGCAGTACTTC. It is translated as CSVELDTDEQYF.

The rearrangement joins TRBV25-1 to TRBJ2-7, with 9 positions matching TRBD1. V lost 4 bases to trimming and J lost 7 bases; unmatched junction nucleotides: 11. The CDR3 runs 15 residues. CDR1 is MGHDK and CDR2 is SYGVNS in the germline V gene. This CDR3 reads CASSGRTGVNNEQYF. The CDR3 DNA sequence: TGTGCCAGCAGTGGGAGGACAGGGGTTAACAATGAGCAGTACTTC.

The rearrangement uses TRBV20-1 and TRBJ2-1, with D possibly called TRBD1 or TRBD2 (5 bases each). V was trimmed by 5 bases and J by 9 bases, leaving 20 bases between them. The CDR3 contains 14 residues. Looked up from germline, CDR1 is DFQATT and CDR2 is SNEGSKA (reference sequence). DNA of the CDR3: TGCAGTGCTGATATCCGGCGAGGGGTCAGTGAGCAGTTCTTC. Translating gives CSADIRRGVSEQFF.

V gene TRBV3-1 combines with J gene TRBJ2-1, with 8 bases lining up with TRBD2. Near its end, the DNA agrees better with TRBJ2-7, so the J call may be wrong. The CDR3 has 14 residues. Germline assignment: CDR1 LGHDT and CDR2 YNNKEL (reference sequence). CDR3 region: CASSQRGDNNEQYF. CDR3 DNA: TGTGCCAGCAGCCAGCGGGGGGATAACAATGAGCAGTACTTC.

This clonotype was seen repeatedly, ten times or more. The chain is built from TRBV5-1 and TRBJ2-7; D is tentatively TRBD1 or TRBD2 (5 bases each). This CDR3 is built from 14 residues. Deletions cut 0 bases from V and 1 base from J, with 8 bases between. Germline V gene lookup returns CDR1 SGHRS and CDR2 YFSETQ. The CDR3: CASSLGDGSYEQYF. As DNA, the CDR3 is TGCGCCAGCAGCTTGGGGGACGGATCCTACGAGCAGTACTTC.

Only a few counts were recorded for this clonotype. The chain links TRBV29-1 to TRBJ2-1; the D gene could be TRBD1 or TRBD2 (5 bases each). The CDR3 length is 13 residues. The germline V gene has CDR1 SQVTM and CDR2 ANQGSEA. Deletions cut 5 bases from V and 4 bases from J, with 12 bases between. CDR3 in amino acids: CSVRGRQYNEQFF. CDR3 DNA: TGCAGCGTTCGGGGCAGGCAATACAATGAGCAGTTCTTC.

The chain carries TRBV3-1 and TRBJ2-1; 10 nucleotides line up with TRBD2. Germline CDR1 LGHDT, CDR2 YNNKEL (reference sequence). The CDR3 runs 18 residues. With 0 bases clipped from V and 2 bases from J, the junction kept 7 bases outside the gene matches. The DNA for the CDR3 is TGTGCCAGCAGCCAAGATCGCAGCGGGGGGGCGACCTACAATGAGCAGTTCTTC. Protein sequence: CASSQDRSGGATYNEQFF.

This clonotype was observed once. This rearrangement joins TRBV30 to TRBJ1-6; TRBD1 might be the D (5 bases). Trimming stripped 3 bases from V and 6 bases from J, with 18 bases between. Looked up from germline, CDR1 is GTSNPN and CDR2 is SVGIG (reference sequence). This CDR3 spans 16 amino acids. CDR3 in DNA: TGTGCCTGGAGAAGAGGGTCCAGTGGGGCTAATTCACCCCTCCACTTT. This codes for CAWRRGSSGANSPLHF. The full variable domain, rest sourced from reference TRBV30 and TRBJ1-6, is SQTIHQWPATLVQPVGSPLSLECTVEGTSNPNLYWYRQAAGRGLQLLFYSVGIGQISSEVPQNLSASRPQDRQFILSSKKLLLSDSGFYLCAWRRGSSGANSPLHFGNGTRLTVT.

The genes are TRBV2 and TRBJ2-5; 11 bases agree with TRBD2. V shed 6 bases and J 11 bases; nucleotides not matched to a gene: 14. The CDR3 consists of 15 residues. CDR1 is SNHLY and CDR2 is FYNNEI in the germline V gene. CDR3 sequence (DNA): TGTGCCAGCAGGGGGGGACTAGCGGCCTACAATGAGCAGTACTTC. Encoded protein: CASRGGLAAYNEQYF. The full variable domain, in which reference TRBV2 and TRBJ2-5 provide the parts outside the CDR3, is EPEVTQTPSHQVTQMGQEVILRCVPISNHLYFYWYRQILGQKVEFLVSFYNNEISEKSEIFDDQFSVERPDGSNFTLKIRSTKLEDSAMYFCASRGGLAAYNEQYFGPGTRLLVL.